This entry features one TCR beta chain sequence. Clones were sequenced by immunoSEQ multiplex PCR, and TCRdb holds only the in-frame ones, with some missing. The repertoire consists of about 130,000 clones, with about 85% occurring once and the leading ten covering 20% to 30%. The record originates from a study of blood T cell repertoires in COVID-19. Across the study: T cells, B-cell-depleted T cells, or PBMCs supplied cDNA or gDNA.

The CDR3 sequence is 13 residues long. Trimming took off 0 bases at V and 4 bases at J, with 5 bases between the two ends. The chain recombines TRBV12-3 or TRBV12-4 with TRBJ2-3; D remains unclear. What was sequenced was peripheral blood. The receptor's source is an elderly woman with acute or convalescent COVID-19. DNA for the CDR3: TGTGCCAGCAGTTTAGCGGGCTCAGATACGCAGTATTTT. It specifies CASSLAGSDTQYF.